This T cell receptor beta chain was recovered during a study of OX40 agonist ivuxolimab in advanced cancers. Data came from immunoSEQ multiplex PCR; TCRdb stores just in-frame clones and leaves some out. The table records about 16,000 clones, around four fifths of them present only once. CDR3 length: 14 residues. Per germline, CDR1 LNHNV and CDR2 YYDKDF (reference sequence). Germline trimming cut 5 bases from V and 3 bases from J; bases unmatched to any gene: 4. Sequences were derived from CD4+ or CD8+ T cells sorted from blood, sampled in a trial of the OX40 agonist ivuxolimab. The sequence was collected from an adult with an advanced solid tumor such as melanoma, head and neck, liver or kidney cancer. The chain joins TRBV15 to TRBJ1-5, with TRBD1 matching 7 bases. CDR3 protein: CATSLDRDNQPQHF. DNA for the CDR3: TGTGCCACCAGCCTAGACAGGGACAATCAGCCCCAGCATTTT.